This T cell receptor (beta chain) came from a study of cytomegalovirus exposure and HLA in healthy donors. The PCR made use of 60 Vbeta and 13 Jbeta primers. This table comes from immunoSEQ multiplex PCR, and its TCRdb copy is limited to in-frame clones, with some not included. There are some 170,000 clones in the sample; about 80% occur only once, and about a tenth lies in the top ten. This clone was detected once. The ends were cut back, 2 bases at V and 8 bases at J, with 18 bases in the middle. This CDR3 spans 15 amino acids. The germline V gene encodes CDR1 LGHNA and CDR2 YSLEER. The specimen was PBMCs. The clonotype was recovered from a man aged 18 to 30 in good health and CMV-seropositive. The V call is TRBV4-3, the J call TRBJ1-2; D gene ambiguous. In DNA form, the CDR3 reads TGCGCCAGCAGCCAATCCCCCGGCGGATCTGGGGGCTACACCTTC. This codes for CASSQSPGGSGGYTF.